What follows is one T cell receptor (beta chain) and its context. Antigen: not known. This sample was included in a study of response to subunit inactivated influenza vaccine. Using its own MiXCR run on the RT-PCR reads, TCRdb lists one record per CDR3 protein. The table includes a few hundred thousand distinct CDR3 sequences, approximately 21% detected once. Germline V gene data show CDR1 as ENHRY and CDR2 as SYGVKD. The CDR3 has 14 amino acids. The ends were cut back, 0 bases at V and 2 bases at J, with 8 bases in the middle. Study-wide points: Each seasonal flu vaccination may recruit only limited new T cells, authors suggested.

Sequencing was performed on PBMCs from blood, taken less than 22 months after vaccination. The chain joins TRBV10-3 to TRBJ2-7; possibly TRBD1 for D (5 bases). The clonotype comes from a man in his fifties or sixties who received an inactivated influenza vaccine. The CDR3 reads CAISESRQTYEQYF. CDR3 nucleotide sequence: TGTGCCATCAGTGAGTCGAGACAGACCTACGAGCAGTACTTC.